This T cell receptor beta chain appears in the sequencing data of a study of beta chain features in type 1 diabetes (dated by TCRdb to between 2018 and 2020). Context from the whole study: No differences in mean age, gender distribution, total cell number or subset yield were found between patients and healthy donors. A total of over 95,000,000 sorted cells were examined across all samples, and RNA yield correlated strongly with the number of cells per subset. Regulatory and stem cell-like memory subsets were obtained from only 8 patients and roughly eight healthy donors, while naive and central memory subsets were obtained from all 30 or so donors. The study compared TCRB repertoires of sorted circulating CD4+ T cell subsets between recently diagnosed type 1 diabetes patients and matched healthy donors.

On this clone: Its antigen is still unknown. There are no base qualities to consult, and no much larger clone falls within one base.

The paper as a whole reports these results and caveats: Type 1 diabetes patients showed a moderate but significant shortening of TCRB CDR3 length in all four CD4+ subsets. At VDJ recombination sites, patients with type 1 diabetes made fewer insertions and deleted more nucleotides, a pattern implying thymic rearrangement abnormalities. Because cDNA rather than genomic DNA was sequenced, highly expressing activated cells could have been over-represented, although no difference in activation and CD3 levels was found between groups. Because the HLA sub-analyses included only small numbers of individuals, any influence of HLA type on TCRB rearrangement was left unresolved. Naive, central memory and regulatory TCRB repertoires appeared to be more similar among patients than among healthy donors. Shorter templates might be favored by PCR, yet because patient and control samples were amplified and corrected together, any such skew would affect both groups equally.

The entire isolated RNA was reverse transcribed using the High Capacity cDNA Reverse Transcription Kit, and thus expressed TCRB transcripts were sequenced. Deep immunoSEQ sequencing was applied to naive, central memory and regulatory T cell samples, giving an average of about 3.7 million total reads per sample. Sorted cells were lysed in RLT buffer and RNA was extracted with DNase-treated RNeasy Micro or Mini kits, depending on cell number. Each cell subset was processed separately to prevent cross-contamination, with patient and healthy donor samples processed together. TCRB sequences were amplified from cDNA with the immunoSEQ multiplex PCR, producing 87-bp fragments spanning the CDR3 region. Amplicons were sequenced on the Illumina HiSeq platform. Concerning the study's data processing: PCR bias was computationally corrected using synthetic template baselines, reads within Hamming distance 2 were collapsed, and singletons that could not be merged were discarded. Reads were aligned to IMGT to assign V, D and J genes, CDR3 length, and insertions or deletions at six rearrangement sites. Within each subset, clonotype counts were normalized to sorted cell number, and only after that were true diversity and Gini coefficients computed with the tcR R package. Repertoire sharing was quantified using the overlap coefficient calculated on TCRB nucleotide sequences. Out-of-frame TCRB sequences from naive cells were analyzed to stand in for the pre-selection repertoire. TCRdb's version of the immuneACCESS table is confined to in-frame rearrangements and falls short of the full clone set. An unresolved V gene accounts for under half of the shortfall where checked; the remainder is of unknown origin. V, J and clone size reflect that table, while D and trimming were determined from the DNA. Recorded for this sample are approximately 380,000 clones; around 15% of them occurred a single time. The ten largest account for under 0.02% of the sample.

Each donor gave one peripheral blood draw, averaging approximately 120 mL, which was collected into heparinised tubes. Using a panel that included CD45RO, CCR7, CD25, CD127, CD95 and CD27, naive, central memory, regulatory and stem cell-like memory CD4+ T cells were sorted on a BD FACSAria II. A purity above 95% was achieved for all sorted populations. PBMCs were separated immediately by Lymphoprep density gradient centrifugation and were stained directly, without being cultured. Samples were stained and sorted in pairs, with one healthy donor and one patient per experiment, so that batch effects were minimized. CDR1 and CDR2, per the germline V gene, are SGHRS and YFSETQ. Its CDR3 holds 13 amino acids, cysteine through phenylalanine. Only CDR3 DNA is held: 39 bases, read in frame from base 1. V and J are truncated by 4 bases and 5 bases respectively, leaving an intervening sequence of 12 bases.

Source material: naive CD4+ T cells from blood. The cell subset or site label for this specimen denotes: true naive CD4+ T cells. The clonotype comes from a woman younger than 35 in good health. This chain joins TRBV5-1 to TRBJ2-5; the D gene remains uncertain. At the DNA level, the sequence is TGCGCCAGCAGCGGAGCAGCCCTGGAGACCCAGTACTTC. Translated, this gives CASSGAALETQYF.